This entry features one TCR beta chain sequence. This specimen belongs to a study of OX40 agonist ivuxolimab in advanced cancers. About the research overall: Three patients had partial responses: one hepatocellular carcinoma, two cutaneous melanoma.

Measured with immunoSEQ multiplex PCR; TCRdb has only the in-frame clones, and not every one. The repertoire holds 40,000 to 50,000 clones, with 85% to 90% as singletons. Germline CDR1 is SEHNR and CDR2 is FQNEAQ (reference sequence). The V end was cut by 3 bases, the J end by 1 base, with 10 bases between. The CDR3 is made up of 15 amino acids. The source of this sequence is an adult with an advanced solid tumor such as melanoma, head and neck, liver or kidney cancer. The V call is TRBV7-9, the J call TRBJ1-3; no clear D gene. Material: CD4+ or CD8+ T cells sorted from blood, obtained in a trial of the OX40 agonist ivuxolimab. CDR3 protein: CASSLGIPSGNTIYF. CDR3 DNA: TGTGCCAGCAGCTTGGGCATCCCATCTGGAAACACCATATATTTT. Variable domain in full (rest from reference TRBV7-9 and TRBJ1-3): DTGVSQNPRHKITKRGQNVTFRCDPISEHNRLYWYRQTLGQGPEFLTYFQNEAQLEKSRLLSDRFSAERPKGSFSTLEIQRTEQGDSAMYLCASSLGIPSGNTIYFGEGSWLTVV.